This paragraph reports one T cell receptor (beta chain). Its specificity is not known. Stated treatment: oral pan-JAK inhibitor, 5-10 mg twice daily. Those with alopecia areata gave lesional scalp punch biopsies and peripheral blood. The data derive from a study of CD8+ T cells in alopecia areata. Study-wide points: Possibly as an HLA-related effect, TCR sharing across patients appeared less clear than in mice. Because of a solitary nonresponder, the connection of baseline CD8+ expansion to response stays uncertain.

This CDR3 is built from 17 residues. Per the germline V gene, CDR1 is MGHRA and CDR2 is YSYEKL. Trimming cost V 0 bases and J 6 bases; bases outside gene matches: 7. Sequencing templates came from extracted RNA that was reverse transcribed into cDNA. Clones were sequenced by immunoSEQ multiplex PCR, and TCRdb holds only the in-frame ones, with some missing. Found here are under 150,000 clones, less than 60% of them singletons; the top ten hold 3% to 4%. The chain is built from TRBV4-1 and TRBJ2-5, with 13 nucleotides matching TRBD2. The sequence was obtained from a human donor with alopecia areata. Sequencing used CD4+ T cells sorted from blood, obtained at week 24, from a patient treated with tofacitinib. Here the CDR3 reads CASSQDQETSGGKTQYF. CDR3 coding DNA: TGCGCCAGCAGCCAAGATCAAGAGACTAGCGGGGGGAAGACCCAGTACTTC.